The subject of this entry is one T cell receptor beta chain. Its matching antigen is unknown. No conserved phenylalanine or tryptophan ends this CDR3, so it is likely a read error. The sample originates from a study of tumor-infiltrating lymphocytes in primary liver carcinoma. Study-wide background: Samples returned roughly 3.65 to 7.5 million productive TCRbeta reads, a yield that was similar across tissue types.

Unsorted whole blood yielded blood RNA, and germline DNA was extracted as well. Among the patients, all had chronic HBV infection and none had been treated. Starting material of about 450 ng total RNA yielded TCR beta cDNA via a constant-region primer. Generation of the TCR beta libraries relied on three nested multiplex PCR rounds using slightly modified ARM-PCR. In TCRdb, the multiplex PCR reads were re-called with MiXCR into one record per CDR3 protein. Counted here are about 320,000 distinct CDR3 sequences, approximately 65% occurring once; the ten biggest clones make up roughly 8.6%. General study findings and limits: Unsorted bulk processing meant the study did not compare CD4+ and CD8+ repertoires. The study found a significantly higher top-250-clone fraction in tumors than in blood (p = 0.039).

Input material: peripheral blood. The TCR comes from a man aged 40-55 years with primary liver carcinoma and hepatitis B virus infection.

The CDR3 loop is CASSSGSSGNTIYS. The CDR3 DNA reads TGCGCCAGCAGCTCTGGGAGCTCTGGAAACACCATATATTCT. The chain carries TRBV5-1 and TRBJ1-3, with D unresolved. CDR3 length equals 14 residues. Germline values: CDR1 SGHRS, CDR2 YFSETQ. V was pared by 3 bases and J by 0 bases, with 7 bases between.